These T cell receptor beta chains were read from a single sample in a study of cytomegalovirus exposure and HLA in healthy donors. Profiling relied on immunoSEQ multiplex PCR, and the TCRdb table lists in-frame clones only, not all of them. This sample carries about 190,000 clones, more than 75% of them seen once, and the ten largest clones take 2.6%. Input material: PBMCs. Receptors originate from a woman in her fifties or sixties in good health and CMV-seropositive. Both conserved end residues are trimmed from each CDR3.

len: 14
v_gene: TRBV19
j_gene: TRBJ2-2
CDR3aa: ASSTKTGGGTGELF

len: 14
v_gene: TRBV5-4
j_gene: TRBJ2-1
CDR3aa: ASSLVTGANYNEQF

len: 16
v_gene: TRBV4-3
j_gene: TRBJ2-3
CDR3aa: ASSQSTSGGWGQDTQY

len: 14
v_gene: TRBV4-1
j_gene: TRBJ2-1
CDR3aa: ASSQDAGSSYNEQF

len: 15
v_gene: TRBV5-6
j_gene: TRBJ2-5
CDR3aa: ASSLDYGAAGQETQY

len: 14
v_gene: TRBV5-5
j_gene: TRBJ2-2
CDR3aa: ASSPRGAGGTGELF

len: 11
v_gene: TRBV30
j_gene: TRBJ2-5
CDR3aa: AWGTSLQETQY

len: 12
v_gene: TRBV6-1
j_gene: TRBJ1-1
CDR3aa: ASSEAGVGTEAF

len: 13
v_gene: TRBV2
j_gene: TRBJ2-3
CDR3aa: ASSRERGSTDTQY

len: 16
v_gene: TRBV4-1
j_gene: TRBJ2-6
CDR3aa: ASSQSRTGNSGANVLT

len: 10
v_gene: TRBV19
j_gene: TRBJ2-7
CDR3aa: ARARRSYEQY

len: 11
v_gene: TRBV7-9
j_gene: TRBJ2-3
CDR3aa: ASSLVGADTQY

len: 14
v_gene: TRBV2
j_gene: TRBJ2-5
CDR3aa: ASRGVGQGARETQY

len: 18
v_gene: TRBV2
j_gene: TRBJ1-5
CDR3aa: ASSEAPGQGGGRSNQPQH

len: 13
v_gene: TRBV5-1
j_gene: TRBJ2-2
CDR3aa: ASSLGQGGTGELF

len: 13
v_gene: TRBV18
j_gene: TRBJ1-2
CDR3aa: ASSPRASSNYGYT

len: 13
v_gene: TRBV5-1
j_gene: TRBJ1-5
CDR3aa: ASSLEGVSNQPQH

len: 11
v_gene: TRBV27
j_gene: TRBJ2-7
CDR3aa: ASSFPGDYEQY

len: 12
v_gene: TRBV15
j_gene: TRBJ1-2
CDR3aa: ATSREERGGGYT

len: 13
v_gene: TRBV9
j_gene: TRBJ2-7
CDR3aa: ASSVDGQGVGEQY

len: 13
v_gene: TRBV7-9
j_gene: TRBJ1-1
CDR3aa: ASSPQGLGNTEAF

len: 13
v_gene: TRBV6-1
j_gene: TRBJ2-7
CDR3aa: ASTPGGGLSYEQY